A single sample gave rise to the 29 T cell receptor beta chains below, sequenced in a study of cytomegalovirus exposure and HLA in healthy donors. TCRdb's copy holds only in-frame clones and misses some; the assay was immunoSEQ multiplex PCR. The table includes 110,000 to 150,000 clones, approximately 94% detected once. The sequencing input was PBMCs. These receptors were obtained from a man aged 18 to 35 in good health and CMV-seropositive.

This chain joins TRBV30 and TRBJ2-3, with 7 bases aligning to TRBD2. Germline CDR1 reads GTSNPN; CDR2 reads SVGIG (reference sequence). CDR3 length: 14 residues. V lost 6 bases to trimming and J lost 3 bases; unmatched junction nucleotides: 9. The CDR3: CACHQLANTDTQYF. DNA of the CDR3: TGTGCCTGCCATCAACTAGCGAATACAGATACGCAGTATTTT.

The J gene is TRBJ2-7, the V gene TRBV29-1; D is uncertain. This CDR3 comprises 15 residues. Trimming left V 6 bases short and J 0 bases short, with 18 bases between. Germline-derived CDR1 and CDR2 are SQVTM and ANQGSEA. CDR3 protein: CSVLYEKESSYEQYF. The CDR3 DNA follows: TGCAGCGTCCTCTACGAGAAGGAGAGCTCCTACGAGCAGTACTTC.

This chain connects TRBV25-1 to TRBJ1-1; D is unclear. The CDR3 is made up of 12 amino acids. V was trimmed by 3 bases and J by 4 bases, leaving 6 bases between them. Germline V gene data show CDR1 as MGHDK and CDR2 as SYGVNS. This chain's CDR3 is CASSDSGTEAFF. As DNA, the CDR3 is TGTGCCAGCAGTGACAGCGGCACTGAAGCTTTCTTT.

The chain is built from TRBV19 and TRBJ2-3, with a weak D call TRBD2 (5 bases). The V gene lost 3 bases and the J gene lost 3 bases, with 16 bases spanning the gap. The CDR3 covers 16 residues. Germline V gene sequence: CDR1 LNHDA, CDR2 SQIVND (reference sequence). CDR3 sequence reads: CASSIYGEAKTDTQYF. The DNA for the CDR3 is TGTGCCAGTAGTATCTACGGGGAAGCAAAAACAGATACGCAGTATTTT.

The chain employs TRBV5-1 and TRBJ1-1, with 9 bases lining up with TRBD1. CDR1 and CDR2 (germline): SGHRS, YFSETQ. The CDR3 covers 17 residues. V shed 4 bases, J shed 1 base, and the junction held 11 bases outside the gene matches. This CDR3 is CASSLSGQGWKNTEAFF. CDR3 bases: TGCGCCAGCAGCCTCTCGGGACAGGGATGGAAGAACACTGAAGCTTTCTTT.

The chain has TRBV2 and TRBJ1-2, with 7 bases identical to TRBD1. J was trimmed by 3 bases and V by 6 bases; bases with no gene match: 4. CDR1 is SNHLY and CDR2 is FYNNEI in the germline V gene. The CDR3 extends over 13 amino acids. The CDR3 is CASRDGTDYGYTF. The CDR3 DNA follows: TGTGCCAGCAGGGATGGGACAGACTATGGCTACACCTTC.

CDR3 sequence: CASSSTGTRYYEQYF. The CDR3 DNA reads as TGTGCCAGCAGCTCGACCGGGACTAGGTACTACGAGCAGTACTTC. This chain joins TRBV11-2 and TRBJ2-7; 8 bases fit TRBD2. Trimming cost V 4 bases and J 3 bases; bases outside gene matches: 8. This CDR3 contains 15 residues. Germline CDR1 is SGHAT and CDR2 is FQNNGV.

The V gene is TRBV19, the J gene TRBJ2-2, with 10 bases lining up with TRBD1. The J segment lost 7 bases and the V segment lost 3 bases, leaving 5 bases of the junction unmatched. Germline CDR1 LNHDA, CDR2 SQIVND (reference sequence). The CDR3 length is 15 residues. The CDR3 reads CASSIGQGENGELFF. The CDR3 region has the DNA TGTGCCAGTAGTATTGGACAGGGGGAGAACGGGGAGCTGTTTTTT.

The V and J genes are TRBV25-1 and TRBJ2-1, with 12 positions matching TRBD2. The CDR3 loop spans 15 amino acids. V lost 4 bases, J lost 9 bases, and 7 bases stayed unmatched. Germline CDR1 and CDR2: MGHDK and SYGVNS. In DNA, the CDR3 is TGTGCCAGCAGTGCCACTAGCGGGAGGAAGGGTGAGCAGTTCTTC. This translates into CASSATSGRKGEQFF.

The chain has TRBV6-1 and TRBJ1-5; D ambiguous. CDR3 length: 16 amino acids. V lost 0 bases to trimming and J lost 3 bases, with 12 bases between them. The germline V gene encodes CDR1 MNHNS and CDR2 SASEGT. CDR3 loop: CASSEAMARYNQPQHF. The CDR3 region has the DNA TGTGCCAGCAGTGAAGCGATGGCCCGATACAATCAGCCCCAGCATTTT.

The V and J genes are TRBV9 and TRBJ1-2; D not certain. Trimming shortened V by 4 bases and J by 1 base, and 17 bases separated the two germline ends. The germline V gene has CDR1 SGDLS and CDR2 YYNGEE. The CDR3 extends over 16 amino acids. This CDR3 is CASSNPRGGFNYGYTF. The CDR3 DNA is TGTGCCAGCAGCAACCCTCGTGGAGGCTTTAACTATGGCTACACCTTC. The full variable domain, rest sourced from reference TRBV9 and TRBJ1-2, is DSGVTQTPKHLITATGQRVTLRCSPRSGDLSVYWYQQSLDQGLQFLIQYYNGEERAKGNILERFSAQQFPDLHSELNLSSLELGDSALYFCASSNPRGGFNYGYTFGSGTRLTVV.

The chain has TRBV29-1 and TRBJ1-1; TRBD1 matches at 7 bases. The CDR3 sequence is 13 residues long. The V segment lost 6 bases and the J segment 5 bases; nucleotides outside the gene matches: 9. Germline V gives CDR1 SQVTM, CDR2 ANQGSEA. The CDR3 loop reads CSVPRQGGTEAFF. Here the CDR3 DNA reads TGCAGCGTCCCGAGACAGGGAGGAACTGAAGCTTTCTTT.

Comments on this clone: One end of the junction is discordant with germline, which a read error may explain. The chain recombines TRBV7-7 with TRBJ2-5; tentative D call: TRBD2 (6 bases). Germline V gene sequence: CDR1 SSHAT, CDR2 FNYEAQ (reference sequence). The CDR3 extends over 13 amino acids. Here the CDR3 DNA reads TGTGCTAGCAGTCGGGACTCAACGGAGACCCAGTACTTC. Residues: CASSRDSTETQYF. The variable domain in full, with the rest retrieved from reference TRBV7-7 and TRBJ2-5, is GAGVSQSPRYKVTKRGQDVTLRCDPISSHATLYWYQQALGQGPEFLTYFNYEAQPDKSGLPSDRFSAERPEGSISTLTIQRTEQRDSAMYRCASSRDSTETQYFGPGTRLLVL.

The chain links TRBV6-1 to TRBJ2-2, with TRBD2 identical over 7 bases. The CDR3 sequence is 14 residues long. Germline CDR1 reads MNHNS; CDR2 reads SASEGT. After removal of 8 bases from V and 3 bases from J, the junction contained 6 bases not matched to a gene. DNA of the CDR3: TGTGCCAGCGTCGGGCTAGCGGACACCGGGGAGCTGTTTTTT. Translation gives CASVGLADTGELFF.

The chain links TRBV28 to TRBJ2-2; no reliable D call. Trimming shortened V by 9 bases and J by 0 bases, and 8 bases separated the two germline ends. Germline V gene sequence: CDR1 MDHEN, CDR2 SYDVKM. The CDR3 sequence is 13 residues long. The CDR3 protein is CASREANTGELFF. CDR3 sequence (DNA): TGTGCCAGTAGAGAGGCGAACACCGGGGAGCTGTTTTTT.

This sequence joins TRBV13 and TRBJ2-3, with 15 nucleotides matching TRBD2. J was trimmed by 6 bases and V by 4 bases; bases with no gene match: 17. Germline V gene data show CDR1 as PRHDT and CDR2 as FYEKMQ (reference sequence). The CDR3 totals 20 residues. The CDR3 coding sequence is TGTGCCAGCAGCTCCACCGCCGGACTAGCGGGAGGGCTGCAAGTGGATACGCAGTATTTT. As protein: CASSSTAGLAGGLQVDTQYF.

V and J are TRBV5-1 and TRBJ1-4; TRBD1 matches 10 bases. CDR3 length: 15 amino acids. Germline assignment: CDR1 SGHRS and CDR2 YFSETQ. J gave up 7 bases and V 4 bases, and 7 bases lay outside the gene matches. The CDR3 region is CASSGGTGVSEKLFF. CDR3 DNA: TGCGCCAGCAGCGGGGGGACAGGGGTATCTGAAAAACTGTTTTTT.

The rearrangement uses TRBV13 and TRBJ1-5; no reliable D call. The V end was cut by 3 bases, the J end by 3 bases, with 12 bases between. Germline lookup yields CDR1 PRHDT and CDR2 FYEKMQ (reference sequence). This CDR3 region has 15 residues. CDR3 DNA: TGTGCCAGCAGCTTCCGCGCACAGCCCAATCAGCCCCAGCATTTT. Amino acids: CASSFRAQPNQPQHF.

The CDR3 spells CAWTGTSGGYEQYF. The CDR3, as DNA: TGTGCCTGGACGGGGACTAGCGGGGGCTACGAGCAGTACTTC. The chain carries TRBV30 and TRBJ2-7; 14 bases are shared with TRBD2. CDR1 is GTSNPN and CDR2 is SVGIG in the germline V gene (reference sequence). V lost 4 bases to trimming and J lost 3 bases; unmatched junction nucleotides: 2. The CDR3 is 14 amino acids.

This clone was seen a single time. The chain recombines TRBV19 with TRBJ1-1; no definite D call. Trimming took 6 bases from V and 6 from J, leaving 8 bases between them. Germline V gene lookup returns CDR1 LNHDA and CDR2 SQIVND (reference sequence). This CDR3 has 11 residues. The chain's CDR3 is CASRQTSEAFF. DNA for the CDR3: TGTGCCAGTAGGCAGACTTCTGAAGCTTTCTTT. Combining the CDR3 with reference TRBV19 and TRBJ1-1 gives the whole variable domain DGGITQSPKYLFRKEGQNVTLSCEQNLNHDAMYWYRQDPGQGLRLIYYSQIVNDFQKGDIAEGYSVSREKKESFPLTVTSAQKNPTAFYLCASRQTSEAFFGQGTRLTVV.

This clone was seen just once. The chain recombines TRBV2 with TRBJ2-7, with 10 nucleotides matching TRBD2. The length of the CDR3 is 14 residues. The V and J ends lost 7 bases and 3 bases, in that order; junction bases with no gene match: 6. The germline CDR1 and CDR2 sequences are SNHLY and FYNNEI. The CDR3 reads CASNLAGVGYEQYF. CDR3 coding DNA: TGTGCCAGCAATCTAGCGGGAGTAGGCTACGAGCAGTACTTC.

This sequence joins TRBV2 and TRBJ2-1; unclear D gene. The V gene's germline CDR1 is SNHLY and CDR2 FYNNEI. Trimming removed 8 bases from V and 5 bases from J, with 7 bases in between. The CDR3 loop spans 11 amino acids. The CDR3 DNA follows: TGTGCCAGCGTCTACCACAATGAGCAGTTCTTC. Translation gives CASVYHNEQFF.

The chain has TRBV2 and TRBJ1-2; 9 positions match TRBD1. Germline lookup yields CDR1 SNHLY and CDR2 FYNNEI. V gave up 2 bases and J gave up 5 bases; unmatched junction bases: 6. This CDR3 region has 15 residues. The CDR3 here is CASSETGTGSYGYTF. Here the CDR3 DNA reads TGTGCCAGCAGTGAAACCGGGACAGGGAGTTATGGCTACACCTTC.

The count of this clone is one. The V call is TRBV14, the J call TRBJ2-3; a weak D match, TRBD1 (5 bases). The germline V gene has CDR1 SGHDN and CDR2 FVKESK. Trimming removed 2 bases from V and 4 bases from J, with 10 bases in between. The CDR3 has 14 amino acids. In nucleotides, the CDR3 is TGTGCCAGCAGCCAATTCGTAGGGGCAGATACGCAGTATTTT. The encoded protein is CASSQFVGADTQYF. The variable domain in full, completed from reference TRBV14 and TRBJ2-3, reads EAGVTQFPSHSVIEKGQTVTLRCDPISGHDNLYWYRRVMGKEIKFLLHFVKESKQDESGMPNNRFLAERTGGTYSTLKVQPAELEDSGVYFCASSQFVGADTQYFGPGTRLTVL.

The J gene is TRBJ2-3, the V gene TRBV30, with TRBD2 matching over 7 bases. V shed 4 bases and J 5 bases; nucleotides not matched to a gene: 6. This CDR3 is 13 amino acids long. CDR1 and CDR2 (germline): GTSNPN, SVGIG (reference sequence). The CDR3 coding sequence is TGTGCCTGGACTGGCGGGAGACAAGATACGCAGTATTTT. Amino acid sequence: CAWTGGRQDTQYF.

The chain carries TRBV5-1 and TRBJ1-2, with a weak D call TRBD1 (5 bases). Trimming removed 0 bases from V and 4 bases from J, with 10 bases in between. In germline, CDR1 is SGHRS, CDR2 YFSETQ. This CDR3 is 14 amino acids long. CDR3 amino acids: CASSLEGSGYGYTF. CDR3 coding DNA: TGCGCCAGCAGCTTGGAGGGGTCGGGCTATGGCTACACCTTC.

This chain joins TRBV28 and TRBJ2-1, with TRBD2 as a possible D gene (6 bases). V was cut by 5 bases and J by 0 bases, with 14 bases left in between. In germline, CDR1 is MDHEN, CDR2 SYDVKM. This CDR3 has 16 residues. The CDR3 sequence: CASSARDFPSYNEQFF. The CDR3 nucleotides read TGTGCCAGCAGTGCCCGGGACTTCCCCTCCTACAATGAGCAGTTCTTC.

The genes are TRBV28 and TRBJ2-1, with D possibly being TRBD2 (6 bases). CDR1 is MDHEN, CDR2 SYDVKM, per germline. The germline V and J ends were trimmed by 6 bases and 3 bases, with 18 bases remaining between them. This CDR3 spans 16 amino acids. CDR3 bases: TGTGCCAGCAGGATGCGTGGGGTCGGGAGCTACAATGAGCAGTTCTTC. Amino acids: CASRMRGVGSYNEQFF.

This chain connects TRBV18 to TRBJ2-6; the D is unclear. V lost 2 bases and J lost 0, with 14 bases in between. The CDR3 is made up of 18 amino acids. CDR1 is KGHSH, CDR2 LQKENI, per germline. CDR3 protein: CASSPLSGASSGANVLTF. In DNA form, the CDR3 reads TGTGCCAGCTCACCATTATCTGGAGCTAGCTCTGGGGCCAACGTCCTGACTTTC.